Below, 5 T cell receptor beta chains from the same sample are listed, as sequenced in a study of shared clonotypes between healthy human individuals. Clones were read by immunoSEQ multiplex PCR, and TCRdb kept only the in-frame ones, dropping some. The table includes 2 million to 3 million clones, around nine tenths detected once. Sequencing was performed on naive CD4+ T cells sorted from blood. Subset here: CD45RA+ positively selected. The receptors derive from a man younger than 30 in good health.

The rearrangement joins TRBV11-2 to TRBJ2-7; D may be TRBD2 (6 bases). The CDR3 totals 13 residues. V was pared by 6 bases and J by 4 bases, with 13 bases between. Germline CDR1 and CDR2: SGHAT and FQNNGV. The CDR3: CASRRGILYEQYF. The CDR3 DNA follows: TGTGCCAGCAGACGCGGGATCTTATACGAGCAGTACTTC.

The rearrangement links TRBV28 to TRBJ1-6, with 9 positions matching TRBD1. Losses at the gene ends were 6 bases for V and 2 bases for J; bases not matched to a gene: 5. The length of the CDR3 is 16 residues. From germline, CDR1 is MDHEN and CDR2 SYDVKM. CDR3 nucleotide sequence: TGTGCCAGCAGCCTCCGGACAGGGGCCTATAATTCACCCCTCCACTTT. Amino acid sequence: CASSLRTGAYNSPLHF.

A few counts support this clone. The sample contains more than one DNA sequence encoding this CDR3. The DNA of the CDR3 is TGTGCCAGCAGCAGCTATAGCAATCAGCCCCAGCATTTT. Amino acid sequence: CASSSYSNQPQHF. V and J are TRBV6-5 and TRBJ1-5; D remains unclear. Germline V gene data show CDR1 as MNHEY and CDR2 as SVGAGI. Trimming cost V 6 bases and J 0 bases, with 6 bases left between them. The CDR3 runs to 13 residues.

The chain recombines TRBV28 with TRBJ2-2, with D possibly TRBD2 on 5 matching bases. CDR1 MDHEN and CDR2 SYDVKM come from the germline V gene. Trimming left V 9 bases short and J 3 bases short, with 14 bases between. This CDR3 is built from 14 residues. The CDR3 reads CASLGSRDTGELFF. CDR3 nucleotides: TGTGCCAGTTTAGGGAGTAGGGACACCGGGGAGCTGTTTTTT.

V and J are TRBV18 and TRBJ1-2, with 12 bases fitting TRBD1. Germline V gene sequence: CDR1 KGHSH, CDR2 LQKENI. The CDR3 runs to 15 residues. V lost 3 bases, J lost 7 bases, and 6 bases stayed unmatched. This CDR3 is CASSPGQGASRGYTF. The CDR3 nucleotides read TGTGCCAGCTCACCGGGACAGGGGGCGTCCCGTGGCTACACCTTC. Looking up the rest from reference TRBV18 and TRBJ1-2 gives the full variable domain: NAGVMQNPRHLVRRRGQEARLRCSPMKGHSHVYWYRQLPEEGLKFMVYLQKENIIDESGMPKERFSAEFPKEGPSILRIQQVVRGDSAAYFCASSPGQGASRGYTFGSGTRLTVV.